Listed below are T cell receptor beta chains from one sample, sequenced in a study of cytomegalovirus exposure and HLA in healthy donors. Assay used: immunoSEQ multiplex PCR; TCRdb lists only in-frame clones, some missing. Among under 200,000 clones listed, 68% were seen once. The sample comprised PBMCs. The receptor set was obtained from a woman aged 40 to 50 in good health and CMV-seropositive. The CDR3 runs from the conserved cysteine through the conserved F or W. D genes are given only for firm matches. The size field is filled for only some rows; it gives once, few, many or a size class.

CDR3,DNA,size,D,V,J
CASSQGVSSNTEAFF,TGTGCCAGCAGCCAGGGAGTTTCTTCGAACACTGAAGCTTTCTTT,few,-,TRBV4-2,TRBJ1-1
CASRFDRGGRNQPQHF,TGTGCCAGCAGATTCGACCGAGGGGGCAGAAATCAGCCCCAGCATTTT,once,TRBD1,TRBV5-8,TRBJ1-5
CASSQVADSPYEQYF,TGCGCCAGCAGCCAAGTTGCCGATAGCCCCTACGAGCAGTACTTC,once,-,TRBV4-3,TRBJ2-7
CASSESRGHGYPF,TGTGCCAGCAGTGAGTCCAGGGGGCATGGCTACCCCTTC,few,TRBD1,TRBV28,TRBJ1-2
CASSPGQVIEAFF,TGTGCCAGCAGTCCAGGACAGGTTATTGAAGCTTTCTTT,-,TRBD1,TRBV27,TRBJ1-1
CASSQTRDSMGEQYF,TGTGCCAGCAGCCAAACCCGGGACAGCATGGGGGAGCAGTACTTC,-,TRBD1,TRBV6-5,TRBJ2-7
CASTGTSDEQYF,TGTGCCAGTACCGGGACTAGCGACGAGCAGTACTTC,-,TRBD2,TRBV19,TRBJ2-7
CASSPGGASTEAFF,TGCGCCAGCAGCCCGGGGGGGGCGAGCACTGAAGCTTTCTTT,once,-,TRBV5-1,TRBJ1-1
CASSQGLAGGSVQYF,TGCGCCAGCAGCCAAGGACTAGCGGGGGGAAGCGTGCAGTATTTT,-,TRBD2,TRBV4-1,TRBJ2-3
CATSRGGAVYEQYF,TGTGCCACCAGCAGGGGTGGGGCCGTCTACGAGCAGTACTTC,-,-,TRBV15,TRBJ2-7
CASSLDRAGGAFF,TGTGCCAGCAGCCTGGACAGGGCCGGGGGAGCTTTCTTT,-,TRBD1,TRBV7-8,TRBJ1-1
CASTHTQGIKNIQYF,TGTGCCAGCACCCACACCCAGGGGATTAAAAACATTCAGTACTTC,-,-,TRBV6-1,TRBJ2-4
CASSFDRMYTEAFF,TGTGCCAGCAGCTTTGACAGGATGTACACTGAAGCTTTCTTT,-,-,TRBV5-4,TRBJ1-1
CASSPRVVDKNIQYF,TGCGCCAGCAGCCCACGAGTGGTAGACAAAAACATTCAGTACTTC,few,-,TRBV5-1,TRBJ2-4
CASSWGLAATRKETQYF,TGTGCCAGCAGCTGGGGACTAGCGGCTACCCGTAAAGAGACCCAGTACTTC,-,TRBD2,TRBV7-6,TRBJ2-5
CASSSRQGATGELFF,TGTGCCAGCAGCTCCAGACAGGGTGCCACCGGGGAGCTGTTTTTT,-,TRBD1,TRBV7-9,TRBJ2-2
CASSAGTTPGVSDEQFF,TGTGCCAGCAGTGCGGGGACTACCCCCGGGGTCTCCGATGAGCAGTTCTTC,few,TRBD2,TRBV27,TRBJ2-1
CASTLRGGDQPQNF,TGTGCCAGCACCCTGAGAGGGGGCGATCAGCCCCAGAATTTT,-,TRBD1,TRBV6-1,TRBJ1-5
CASSLGGLAGLETQYF,TGTGCCAGCAGCTTAGGAGGACTAGCGGGACTAGAGACCCAGTACTTC,few,TRBD2,TRBV7-2,TRBJ2-5
CASIRTGSYEQYF,TGTGCCAGCATCCGGACAGGGAGCTACGAGCAGTACTTC,-,TRBD1,TRBV6-1,TRBJ2-7
CSVAGQGARTEAFF,TGCAGCGTCGCGGGACAGGGGGCGAGGACTGAAGCTTTCTTT,-,TRBD1,TRBV29-1,TRBJ1-1
CASSYSGTGGYEQYF,TGCGCCAGCAGCTATTCCGGGACAGGGGGCTACGAGCAGTACTTC,-,TRBD1,TRBV5-1,TRBJ2-7
CSASSGNTEAFF,TGCAGCGCTTCCTCAGGGAACACTGAAGCTTTCTTT,-,-,TRBV29-1,TRBJ1-1
CASSLTGGNQPQHF,TGTGCCAGCAGTTTAACAGGGGGCAATCAGCCCCAGCATTTT,-,TRBD1,TRBV28,TRBJ1-5
CASSHDPPGTEAFF,TGCGCCAGCAGCCATGACCCTCCGGGCACTGAAGCTTTCTTT,-,-,TRBV4-3,TRBJ1-1
CASSSGLADYEQYF,TGTGCCAGCAGTTCGGGACTAGCGGACTACGAGCAGTACTTC,-,TRBD2,TRBV28,TRBJ2-7
CASSLGQGPYQPQHF,TGTGCCAGCAGCCTCGGACAGGGTCCGTATCAGCCCCAGCATTTT,few,TRBD1,TRBV9,TRBJ1-5
CASSLRGGYSNQPQHF,TGTGCCAGTAGTCTCCGAGGGGGCTATAGCAATCAGCCCCAGCATTTT,-,TRBD1,TRBV19,TRBJ1-5
CASSRSDRASNYGYPF,TGTGCCAGCTCACGTTCCGACCGAGCCTCTAACTATGGCTACCCCTTC,-,-,TRBV18,TRBJ1-2
CASSSAPGGQTGELFF,TGCGCCAGCAGCTCTGCCCCGGGAGGGCAAACCGGGGAGCTGTTTTTT,-,TRBD2,TRBV5-1,TRBJ2-2
CASSYSRGAYEQYF,TGTGCCAGCAGTTACTCGCGGGGGGCCTACGAGCAGTACTTC,-,TRBD2,TRBV6-5,TRBJ2-7
CASSFRDSLYGYTF,TGTGCCAGCAGCTTCCGGGACAGCCTCTATGGCTACACCTTC,-,TRBD1,TRBV5-4,TRBJ1-2
CSSAISNEKLFF,TGTTCCAGCGCGATAAGCAATGAAAAACTGTTTTTT,-,-,TRBV7-9,TRBJ1-4
CASSVGRGASGQETQYF,TGTGCCAGCAGCGTAGGGAGGGGGGCTAGCGGACAAGAGACCCAGTACTTC,-,-,TRBV9,TRBJ2-5
CASSGLAGGRGAGELFF,TGCGCCAGCAGTGGACTAGCGGGAGGCAGAGGGGCCGGGGAGCTGTTTTTT,-,TRBD2,TRBV5-1,TRBJ2-2
CASSLVTGLISPLHF,TGTGCCAGCAGCTTAGTGACAGGCCTTATTTCACCCCTCCACTTT,-,-,TRBV7-9,TRBJ1-6
CASSLALSSYNEQFF,TGCGCCAGCAGCTTAGCGCTGAGCTCCTACAATGAGCAGTTCTTC,few,-,TRBV5-1,TRBJ2-1